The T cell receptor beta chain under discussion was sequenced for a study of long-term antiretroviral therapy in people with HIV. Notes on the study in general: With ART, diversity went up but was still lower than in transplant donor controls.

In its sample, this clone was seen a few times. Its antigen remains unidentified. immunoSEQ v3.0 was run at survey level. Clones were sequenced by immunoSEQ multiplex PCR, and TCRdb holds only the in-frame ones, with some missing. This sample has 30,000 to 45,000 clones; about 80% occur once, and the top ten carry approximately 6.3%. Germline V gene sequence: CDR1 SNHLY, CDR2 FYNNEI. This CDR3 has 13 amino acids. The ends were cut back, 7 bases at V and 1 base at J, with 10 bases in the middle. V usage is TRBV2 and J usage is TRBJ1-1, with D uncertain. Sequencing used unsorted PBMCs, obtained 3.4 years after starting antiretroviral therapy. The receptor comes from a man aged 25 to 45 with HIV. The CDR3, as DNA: TGTGCCAGCACTCGGGGAGGGAACACTGAAGCTTTCTTT. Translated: CASTRGGNTEAFF.